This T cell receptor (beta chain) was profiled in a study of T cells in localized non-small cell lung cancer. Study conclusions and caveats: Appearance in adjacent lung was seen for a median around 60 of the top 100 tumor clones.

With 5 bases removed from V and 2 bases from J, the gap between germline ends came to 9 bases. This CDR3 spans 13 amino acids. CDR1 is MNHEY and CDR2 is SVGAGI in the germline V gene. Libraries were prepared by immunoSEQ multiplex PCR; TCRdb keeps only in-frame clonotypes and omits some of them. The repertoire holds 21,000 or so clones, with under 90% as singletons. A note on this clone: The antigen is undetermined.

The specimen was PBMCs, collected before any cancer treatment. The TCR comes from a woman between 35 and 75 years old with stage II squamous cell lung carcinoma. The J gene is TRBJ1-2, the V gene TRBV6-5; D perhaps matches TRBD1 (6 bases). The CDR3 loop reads CASSTGTNYGYTF. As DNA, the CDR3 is TGTGCCAGCAGTACCGGGACAAACTATGGCTACACCTTC.